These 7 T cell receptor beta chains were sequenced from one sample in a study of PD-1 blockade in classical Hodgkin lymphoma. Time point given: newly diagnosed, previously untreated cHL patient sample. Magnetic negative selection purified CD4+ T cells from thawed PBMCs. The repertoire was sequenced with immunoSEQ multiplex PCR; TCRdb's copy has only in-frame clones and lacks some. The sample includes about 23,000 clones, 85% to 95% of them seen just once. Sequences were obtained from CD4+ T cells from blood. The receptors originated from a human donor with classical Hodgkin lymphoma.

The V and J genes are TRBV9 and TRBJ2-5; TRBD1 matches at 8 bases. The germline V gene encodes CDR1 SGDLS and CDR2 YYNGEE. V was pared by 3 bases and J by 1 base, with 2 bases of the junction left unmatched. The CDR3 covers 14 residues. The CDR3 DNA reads TGTGCCAGCAGCGCGACAGGGGTCCAAGAGACCCAGTACTTC. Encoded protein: CASSATGVQETQYF.

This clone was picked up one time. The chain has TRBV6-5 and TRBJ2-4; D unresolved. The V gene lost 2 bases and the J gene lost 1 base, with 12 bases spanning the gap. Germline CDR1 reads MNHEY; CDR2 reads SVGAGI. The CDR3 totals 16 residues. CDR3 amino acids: CASSYGDPNAKNIQYF. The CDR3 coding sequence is TGTGCCAGCAGTTACGGAGACCCGAATGCCAAAAACATTCAGTACTTC.

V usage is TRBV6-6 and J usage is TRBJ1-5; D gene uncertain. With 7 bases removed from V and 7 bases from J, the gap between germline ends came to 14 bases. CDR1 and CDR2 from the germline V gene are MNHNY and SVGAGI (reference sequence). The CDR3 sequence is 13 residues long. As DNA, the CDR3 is TGTGCCAGCAAAAGGAGTGGGGAGCAGCCCCAGCATTTT. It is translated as CASKRSGEQPQHF.

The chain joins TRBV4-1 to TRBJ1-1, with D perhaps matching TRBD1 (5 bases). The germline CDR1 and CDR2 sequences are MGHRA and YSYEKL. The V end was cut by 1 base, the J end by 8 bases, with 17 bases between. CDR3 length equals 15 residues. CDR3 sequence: CASSQALLGTREAFF. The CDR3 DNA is TGCGCCAGCAGCCAAGCCCTTTTGGGGACCAGGGAAGCTTTCTTT.

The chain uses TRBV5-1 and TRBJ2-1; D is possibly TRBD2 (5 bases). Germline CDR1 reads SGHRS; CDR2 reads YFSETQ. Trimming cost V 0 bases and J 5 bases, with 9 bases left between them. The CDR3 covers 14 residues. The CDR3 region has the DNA TGCGCCAGCAGCTTGGCCGGACTCCACAATGAGCAGTTCTTC. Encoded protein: CASSLAGLHNEQFF.

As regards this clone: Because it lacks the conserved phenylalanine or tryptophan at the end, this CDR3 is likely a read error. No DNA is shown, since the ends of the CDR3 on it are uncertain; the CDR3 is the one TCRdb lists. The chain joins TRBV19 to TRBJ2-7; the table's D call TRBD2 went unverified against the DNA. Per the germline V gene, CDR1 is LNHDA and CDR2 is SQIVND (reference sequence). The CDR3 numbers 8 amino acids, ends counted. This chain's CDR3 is CASSFPGN.

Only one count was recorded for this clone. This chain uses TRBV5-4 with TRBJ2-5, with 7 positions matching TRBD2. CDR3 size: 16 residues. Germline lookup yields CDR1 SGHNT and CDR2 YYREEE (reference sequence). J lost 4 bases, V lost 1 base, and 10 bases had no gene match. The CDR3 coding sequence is TGTGCCAGCAGCTTGTTGAATTTCTGGGGGGGAGAGACCCAGTACTTC. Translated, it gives CASSLLNFWGGETQYF.